The 29 T cell receptor beta chains below come from one sample, sequenced in a study of OX40 agonist ivuxolimab in advanced cancers. Sequencing used immunoSEQ multiplex PCR; TCRdb keeps in-frame clones, though not all of them. The top ten clones hold over 2% of a sample with around 75,000 clones, around nine tenths of them seen once. The material was CD4+ or CD8+ T cells sorted from blood, obtained in a trial of the OX40 agonist ivuxolimab. Receptor source: an adult with an advanced solid tumor such as melanoma, head and neck, liver or kidney cancer.

The chain couples TRBV7-2 to TRBJ1-2; no clear D. This CDR3 has 13 amino acids. V lost 1 base and J 5 bases, leaving 8 bases between the germline ends. Germline V CDR1 and CDR2: SGHTA, FQGNSA. CDR3 DNA: TGTGCCAGCAGCTTAGGGGTTGGGTATGGCTACACCTTC. Its protein product is CASSLGVGYGYTF.

The chain joins TRBV7-6 to TRBJ1-1, with D tentatively TRBD1 (5 bases). Looked up from germline, CDR1 is SGHVS and CDR2 is FNYEAQ. V shed 5 bases and J shed 0 bases, with 10 bases lying between them. This CDR3 has 14 residues. The CDR3 sequence: CASSRQGLNTEAFF. CDR3 DNA sequence: TGTGCCAGCAGCCGGCAGGGACTGAACACTGAAGCTTTCTTT.

The V call is TRBV6-5, the J call TRBJ2-7, with 13 bases that match TRBD2. Germline CDR1 reads MNHEY; CDR2 reads SVGAGI. CDR3 length equals 14 residues. V gave up 6 bases and J gave up 4 bases; unmatched junction bases: 3. CDR3 DNA sequence: TGTGCCAGCAGAGGACTAGCGGGAGTTTACGAGCAGTACTTC. The encoded protein is CASRGLAGVYEQYF.

The V and J genes are TRBV2 and TRBJ2-5, with D perhaps assigned TRBD1 or TRBD2 (5 bases each). V dropped 8 bases and J dropped 4 bases, with 8 bases sitting between them. The CDR3 extends over 11 amino acids. Per the germline V gene, CDR1 is SNHLY and CDR2 is FYNNEI. CDR3 region: CASGTGETQYF. The CDR3 DNA reads TGTGCCAGCGGGACCGGAGAGACCCAGTACTTC.

This chain joins TRBV6-6 and TRBJ2-3; 9 bases match TRBD2. The CDR3 totals 14 residues. The trim removed 9 bases at V and 2 bases at J, leaving 6 bases unmatched. Germline CDR1 reads MNHNY; CDR2 reads SVGAGI (reference sequence). The DNA of the CDR3 is TGTGCCAGTCGCCTAGCGGGGTCCACAGATACGCAGTATTTT. Translation: CASRLAGSTDTQYF.

This chain joins TRBV7-3 and TRBJ2-1; TRBD1 might be the D (5 bases). V was cut by 1 base and J by 8 bases, with 6 bases left in between. CDR3 length: 12 amino acids. Germline V CDR1 and CDR2: SGHTA, FQGTGA. The chain's CDR3 is CASSLIGDEQFF. The CDR3 DNA sequence: TGTGCCAGCAGCTTAATAGGGGATGAGCAGTTCTTC. Variable domain in full (rest from reference TRBV7-3 and TRBJ2-1): GAGVSQTPSNKVTEKGKYVELRCDPISGHTALYWYRQSLGQGPEFLIYFQGTGAADDSGLPNDRFFAVRPEGSVSTLKIQRTERGDSAVYLCASSLIGDEQFFGPGTRLTVL.

V is TRBV11-1 and J is TRBJ2-3; 8 nucleotides match TRBD2. The CDR3 runs to 15 residues. Trimming took 6 bases from V and 6 from J; bases not matched to a gene: 11. Germline assignment: CDR1 SGHAT and CDR2 FQDESV (reference sequence). The CDR3 sequence is CASSFGRRGVDTQYF. The CDR3 DNA reads as TGTGCCAGCAGTTTCGGTCGGCGGGGGGTGGATACGCAGTATTTT. The full variable domain, with the rest looked up from reference TRBV11-1 and TRBJ2-3, is EAEVAQSPRYKITEKSQAVAFWCDPISGHATLYWYRQILGQGPELLVQFQDESVVDDSQLPKDRFSAERLKGVDSTLKIQPAELGDSAMYLCASSFGRRGVDTQYFGPGTRLTVL.

This chain connects TRBV6-1 to TRBJ2-7; a weak D match, TRBD2 (6 bases). The ends were cut back, 10 bases at V and 6 bases at J, with 22 bases in the middle. Germline CDR1 and CDR2: MNHNS and SASEGT. The CDR3 covers 14 residues. CDR3 nucleotide sequence: TGTGCCATCCTACAAGGGTACGGGAGTGCCGAGCAGTACTTC. It is translated as CAILQGYGSAEQYF.

The J gene is TRBJ2-3, the V gene TRBV2, with TRBD2 as a possible D gene (6 bases). The CDR3 totals 13 residues. Looked up from germline, CDR1 is SNHLY and CDR2 is FYNNEI. V was clipped by 6 bases and J by 2 bases, with 9 bases between them. The CDR3 sequence: CASSRGYTDTQYF. The CDR3 nucleotides are TGTGCCAGCAGCCGGGGGTACACAGATACGCAGTATTTT.

The chain carries TRBV9 and TRBJ1-1; unclear D gene. The CDR3 has 16 amino acids. The V gene lost 0 bases and the J gene lost 1 base, with 13 bases spanning the gap. CDR1 SGDLS and CDR2 YYNGEE come from the germline V gene. In DNA form, the CDR3 reads TGTGCCAGCAGCGTAGTTCGAGGTACTACGAACACTGAAGCTTTCTTT. Translation gives CASSVVRGTTNTEAFF.

This clone was observed a single time. This rearrangement joins TRBV6-1 to TRBJ1-4, with D perhaps TRBD1 (5 bases). CDR1 MNHNS and CDR2 SASEGT come from the germline V gene. The V gene lost 2 bases and the J gene lost 2 bases, with 12 bases spanning the gap. This CDR3 comprises 16 residues. DNA of the CDR3: TGTGCCAGCAGTGAATGGGAGGGGAGGACTAATGAAAAACTGTTTTTT. Translating it yields CASSEWEGRTNEKLFF.

The sample holds one count of this clone. The rearrangement uses TRBV19 and TRBJ2-7; D not resolved. The CDR3 sequence is 14 residues long. V shed 3 bases and J shed 1 base, with 10 bases lying between them. Germline V gene sequence: CDR1 LNHDA, CDR2 SQIVND (reference sequence). The CDR3, as DNA: TGTGCCAGTAGTATGGGTCTAGATTCCTACGAGCAGTACTTC. This translates into CASSMGLDSYEQYF.

The chain uses TRBV28 and TRBJ1-5; TRBD1 matches at 8 bases. The germline V gene encodes CDR1 MDHEN and CDR2 SYDVKM. V was clipped by 4 bases and J by 9 bases; unmatched bases: 8. CDR3 length equals 14 residues. The CDR3 protein is CASSSQGANGPQHF. The DNA for the CDR3 is TGTGCCAGCAGTTCCCAGGGGGCTAATGGGCCCCAGCATTTT.

This chain uses TRBV5-5 with TRBJ1-1; a possible D gene is TRBD1 (5 bases). The germline V gene has CDR1 SGHKS and CDR2 YYEKEE (reference sequence). Trimming stripped 4 bases from V and 11 bases from J, with 21 bases between. This CDR3 has 14 residues. The CDR3 DNA follows: TGTGCCAGCAGCCCCCTGGTTGGACAAGCGGATGCTTTCTTT. It codes for CASSPLVGQADAFF.

The chain links TRBV5-1 to TRBJ2-3; TRBD2 matches at 11 bases. Germline CDR1 SGHRS, CDR2 YFSETQ. V lost 2 bases, J lost 2 bases, and 4 bases stayed unmatched. The CDR3 totals 16 residues. Here the CDR3 DNA reads TGCGCCAGCAGCTTCGCTAGCGGGGGGCCCACAGATACGCAGTATTTT. Its translation is CASSFASGGPTDTQYF.

The rearrangement links TRBV30 to TRBJ2-1; D possibly uses TRBD1 or TRBD2 (5 bases each). V was pared by 1 base and J by 6 bases, with 13 bases between. Germline V gene sequence: CDR1 GTSNPN, CDR2 SVGIG (reference sequence). The CDR3 runs to 14 residues. The CDR3 bases are TGTGCCTGGAGTGGGCTAGCAGGGCTCAATGAGCAGTTCTTC. Its translation: CAWSGLAGLNEQFF.

V usage is TRBV7-2 and J usage is TRBJ2-3; tentatively, D is TRBD2 (6 bases). CDR1 and CDR2 from the germline V gene are SGHTA and FQGNSA. The V end lost 3 bases, the J end lost 3 bases, and 13 bases lay between the germline ends. The CDR3 spans 15 residues. CDR3 in amino acids: CASSFVGGTTDTQYF. The CDR3 DNA reads TGTGCCAGCAGCTTTGTCGGGGGAACGACAGATACGCAGTATTTT.

This clone was seen more than once but under ten times. The chain recombines TRBV2 with TRBJ1-2; TRBD1 matches at 11 bases. Germline lookup yields CDR1 SNHLY and CDR2 FYNNEI. V gave up 6 bases and J gave up 8 bases; unmatched junction bases: 2. The CDR3 runs to 12 residues. CDR3 in DNA: TGTGCCAGCAGGGACAGGGGGCAGGGCTACACCTTC. It specifies CASRDRGQGYTF.

CDR3 in amino acids: CASSLGALAKNIQYF. CDR3 nucleotide sequence: TGCGCCAGCAGCTTAGGGGCGCTGGCCAAAAACATTCAGTACTTC. The chain joins TRBV5-1 to TRBJ2-4; D may be TRBD1 (5 bases). Germline V gene data show CDR1 as SGHRS and CDR2 as YFSETQ. The CDR3 sequence is 15 residues long. The ends were cut back, 2 bases at V and 1 base at J, with 10 bases in the middle.

V gene TRBV5-4 combines with J gene TRBJ2-5; D is uncertain. CDR1 SGHNT and CDR2 YYREEE come from the germline V gene (reference sequence). The ends were cut back, 0 bases at V and 4 bases at J, with 10 bases in the middle. This CDR3 has 14 amino acids. The CDR3, as DNA: TGTGCCAGCAGCTTGGCCCTGGGAACAGAGACCCAGTACTTC. Its translation: CASSLALGTETQYF.

V gene TRBV7-8 combines with J gene TRBJ1-5; a weak D match, TRBD1 (6 bases). In germline, CDR1 is SGHVS, CDR2 FQNEAQ. The germline V and J ends were trimmed by 2 bases and 0 bases, with 11 bases remaining between them. This CDR3 spans 16 amino acids. CDR3 amino acids: CASSLSGATSNQPQHF. CDR3 DNA: TGTGCCAGCAGCTTATCGGGGGCGACTAGCAATCAGCCCCAGCATTTT.

V gene TRBV25-1 combines with J gene TRBJ2-3; 12 nucleotides align to TRBD2. The V and J ends lost 2 bases and 5 bases, in that order; junction bases with no gene match: 5. CDR1 is MGHDK, CDR2 SYGVNS, per germline. The CDR3 has 16 residues. CDR3 DNA sequence: TGTGCCAGCAGTGAAAGGACTAGCGGGACTGAAGATACGCAGTATTTT. Translating it yields CASSERTSGTEDTQYF.

V is TRBV5-4 and J is TRBJ2-7; possibly TRBD1 for D (5 bases). CDR3 size: 15 residues. Germline V gene sequence: CDR1 SGHNT, CDR2 YYREEE (reference sequence). V was pared by 0 bases and J by 2 bases, with 12 bases between. CDR3 amino acids: CASSLEAGRTYEQYF. CDR3 nucleotide sequence: TGTGCCAGCAGCTTGGAGGCAGGGCGAACCTACGAGCAGTACTTC. The full variable domain, in which reference TRBV5-4 and TRBJ2-7 provide the parts outside the CDR3, is ETGVTQSPTHLIKTRGQQVTLRCSSQSGHNTVSWYQQALGQGPQFIFQYYREEENGRGNFPPRFSGLQFPNYSSELNVNALELDDSALYLCASSLEAGRTYEQYFGPGTRLTVT.

This chain joins TRBV11-2 and TRBJ1-4, with TRBD1 matching over 8 bases. Germline trimming cut 5 bases from V and 2 bases from J; bases unmatched to any gene: 1. The CDR3 contains 14 residues. The germline V gene has CDR1 SGHAT and CDR2 FQNNGV. CDR3 region: CASSRDRTNEKLFF. The DNA of the CDR3 is TGTGCCAGCAGCCGGGACAGGACTAATGAAAAACTGTTTTTT.

This CDR3 is CASSETTSGTTDTQYF. In DNA, the CDR3 is TGTGCCAGCAGTGAAACCACTAGCGGGACCACAGATACGCAGTATTTT. The rearrangement joins TRBV6-1 to TRBJ2-3, with TRBD2 matching 10 bases. This CDR3 contains 16 residues. V lost 2 bases to trimming and J lost 2 bases; unmatched junction nucleotides: 4. The germline V gene encodes CDR1 MNHNS and CDR2 SASEGT.

V gene TRBV30 combines with J gene TRBJ1-1, with 8 bases aligning to TRBD1. The CDR3 runs to 18 residues. Trimming removed 4 bases from V and 6 bases from J; junction bases left unmatched: 22. CDR1 and CDR2 from the germline V gene are GTSNPN and SVGIG (reference sequence). Here the CDR3 reads CAWIRQTGARITLAEAFF. In nucleotides, the CDR3 is TGTGCCTGGATCCGACAGACAGGGGCAAGAATCACCCTCGCTGAAGCTTTCTTT.

The gene calls are TRBV10-3 and TRBJ2-2; TRBD2 agrees at 14 bases. J lost 5 bases, V lost 5 bases, and 7 bases had no gene match. Per the germline V gene, CDR1 is ENHRY and CDR2 is SYGVKD. The CDR3 totals 17 residues. The CDR3 DNA follows: TGTGCCATCAGTCCGACTAGCGGGAGGGCTATGACCGGGGAGCTGTTTTTT. Translation: CAISPTSGRAMTGELFF.

CDR3: CASSTSGQQLFF. The DNA for the CDR3 is TGTGCCAGCAGTACCTCGGGACAGCAACTGTTTTTT. This chain connects TRBV28 to TRBJ1-4; TRBD1 matches at 7 bases. V shed 5 bases, J shed 12 bases, and the junction held 6 bases outside the gene matches. The germline gives CDR1 MDHEN, CDR2 SYDVKM. The CDR3 totals 12 residues.

The chain employs TRBV4-1 and TRBJ2-3; D possibly matches TRBD1 or TRBD2 (6 bases each). Germline V gene data show CDR1 as MGHRA and CDR2 as YSYEKL. Trimming took off 0 bases at V and 6 bases at J, with 13 bases between the two ends. The CDR3 sequence is 15 residues long. As DNA, the CDR3 is TGCGCCAGCAGCCAAGATCGAAGGGGGAGGGATACGCAGTATTTT. Translating it yields CASSQDRRGRDTQYF.